Presented here are 20 T cell receptor beta chains from one specimen sequenced in a study of cytomegalovirus exposure and HLA in healthy donors. PCR used 60 Vbeta primers and 13 Jbeta primers. The data were produced by immunoSEQ multiplex PCR, yet TCRdb's version contains in-frame clones alone and is incomplete. In the table there are 150,000 to 200,000 clones, 70% to 85% of which are singletons. Specimen: PBMCs. These receptors all come from a man aged 35-49 years in good health and CMV-seronegative.

This clone was observed a single time. The rearrangement links TRBV27 to TRBJ2-7, with 9 nucleotides matching TRBD1. After removal of 6 bases from V and 7 bases from J, the junction contained 10 bases not matched to a gene. This CDR3 is built from 14 residues. CDR1 and CDR2 (germline): MNHEY, SMNVEV (reference sequence). CDR3 loop: CASRSPGQGLEQYF. In nucleotides, the CDR3 is TGTGCCAGCAGATCCCCGGGACAGGGCTTGGAGCAGTACTTC.

The V call is TRBV2, the J call TRBJ2-7; 8 bases line up with TRBD1. V dropped 6 bases and J dropped 2; count of bases not matched to a gene: 3. From germline, CDR1 is SNHLY and CDR2 FYNNEI. This CDR3 region has 13 residues. The CDR3 sequence: CASRGRGPYEQYF. Here the CDR3 DNA reads TGTGCCAGCAGGGGCAGGGGGCCCTACGAGCAGTACTTC.

The sample holds one count of this clone. CDR3 DNA sequence: TGTGCCATCAGTGATGATGGACAGGTTATTCAGACCCAGTACTTC. It is translated as CAISDDGQVIQTQYF. The V and J genes are TRBV10-3 and TRBJ2-5, with 7 bases aligning to TRBD1. V shed 3 bases and J 6 bases; nucleotides not matched to a gene: 10. The germline gives CDR1 ENHRY, CDR2 SYGVKD. This CDR3 region has 15 residues.

The V gene is TRBV19, the J gene TRBJ2-1, with TRBD2 matching 8 bases. Looked up from germline, CDR1 is LNHDA and CDR2 is SQIVND (reference sequence). V was pared by 4 bases and J by 6 bases, with 5 bases of the junction left unmatched. The CDR3 covers 14 residues. This CDR3 reads CASSTREGFNEQFF. Written as DNA, the CDR3 is TGTGCCAGTAGTACCCGGGAGGGCTTCAATGAGCAGTTCTTC. Using reference TRBV19 and TRBJ2-1 for the parts outside the CDR3, the full variable domain is DGGITQSPKYLFRKEGQNVTLSCEQNLNHDAMYWYRQDPGQGLRLIYYSQIVNDFQKGDIAEGYSVSREKKESFPLTVTSAQKNPTAFYLCASSTREGFNEQFFGPGTRLTVL.

CDR3 nucleotide sequence: TGTGCCAGCAGCTTAAGAGTAGGACTAGCGGGGAGGGGTCCAGATACGCAGTATTTT. This sequence encodes CASSLRVGLAGRGPDTQYF. The chain has TRBV7-2 and TRBJ2-3; 12 bases are a match to TRBD2. CDR3 length: 19 amino acids. The germline CDR1 and CDR2 sequences are SGHTA and FQGNSA. Trimming took 2 bases from V and 4 from J; bases not matched to a gene: 13.

V gene TRBV15 combines with J gene TRBJ1-5; 8 bases line up with TRBD1. V dropped 9 bases and J dropped 0; count of bases not matched to a gene: 10. The germline gives CDR1 LNHNV, CDR2 YYDKDF (reference sequence). The CDR3 is 16 residues long. The CDR3 nucleotides are TGTGCCACTGCGGACAGGGAGGTGTATAGCAATCAGCCCCAGCATTTT. Translation gives CATADREVYSNQPQHF.

This sequence joins TRBV5-4 and TRBJ2-5, with a possible D match to TRBD2 (6 bases). Germline CDR1 SGHNT, CDR2 YYREEE (reference sequence). This CDR3 spans 13 amino acids. Trimming took off 5 bases at V and 1 base at J, with 9 bases between the two ends. The CDR3 loop is CASRAAGQETQYF. Written as DNA, the CDR3 is TGTGCCAGCAGGGCAGCGGGCCAAGAGACCCAGTACTTC.

The V and J genes are TRBV28 and TRBJ2-2; D is possibly TRBD2 (5 bases). Germline assignment: CDR1 MDHEN and CDR2 SYDVKM. Trimming removed 6 bases from V and 6 bases from J, with 5 bases in between. The CDR3 has 11 amino acids. CDR3 sequence (DNA): TGTGCCAGCAGGGAGGCCGGGGAGCTGTTTTTT. Residues: CASREAGELFF.

The chain recombines TRBV7-2 with TRBJ2-1; 12 nucleotides align to TRBD2. Germline CDR1 and CDR2: SGHTA and FQGNSA. The CDR3 contains 16 residues. Losses at the gene ends were 2 bases for V and 8 bases for J; bases not matched to a gene: 7. The CDR3 sequence: CASSLLAGGSWDEQFF. The CDR3 DNA sequence: TGTGCCAGCAGCTTACTAGCGGGAGGGAGCTGGGATGAGCAGTTCTTC.

A single count supports this clone. The genes are TRBV28 and TRBJ2-1; 13 nucleotides agree with TRBD2. The germline gives CDR1 MDHEN, CDR2 SYDVKM. Trimming took 6 bases from V and 8 from J; bases not matched to a gene: 13. The CDR3 runs to 17 residues. The CDR3 DNA sequence: TGTGCCAGCAGCGGGATTCAGACTAGCGGGAGGAACTATGAGCAGTTCTTC. Translated, it gives CASSGIQTSGRNYEQFF.

A few counts support this clone. The chain couples TRBV19 to TRBJ1-3; unclear D gene. The CDR3 sequence is 14 residues long. Germline CDR1 LNHDA, CDR2 SQIVND (reference sequence). V was shortened by 9 bases and J by 2 bases, with 14 bases between the two germline ends. CDR3: CASQAAVPGNTIYF. In DNA, the CDR3 is TGTGCCAGCCAAGCGGCCGTGCCTGGAAACACCATATATTTT.

This sequence joins TRBV4-1 and TRBJ2-7; D might be TRBD1 (5 bases). The length of the CDR3 is 13 residues. Trimming stripped 4 bases from V and 6 bases from J, with 13 bases between. The germline V gene has CDR1 MGHRA and CDR2 YSYEKL. The CDR3: CASSRSTGSEQYF. The CDR3 bases are TGCGCCAGCAGCCGATCAACAGGTTCCGAGCAGTACTTC.

This chain joins TRBV18 and TRBJ2-1; 11 positions agree with TRBD2. Per germline, CDR1 KGHSH and CDR2 LQKENI. V shed 1 base and J 8 bases; nucleotides not matched to a gene: 7. There are 16 residues in the CDR3. The CDR3: CASSPRLAGGVYEQFF. CDR3 bases: TGTGCCAGCTCACCACGCCTAGCGGGAGGTGTGTATGAGCAGTTCTTC.

In regard to this clone: The same CDR3 is also encoded by other DNA sequences in this sample. V gene TRBV5-1 combines with J gene TRBJ2-1; 11 bases fit TRBD2. Germline loops: CDR1 SGHRS, CDR2 YFSETQ. The CDR3 loop spans 18 amino acids. V was pared by 4 bases and J by 1 base, with 10 bases of the junction left unmatched. The CDR3 nucleotides read TGCGCCAGCAGCCCAGGGTTAGCGGGAGGGAGGTCCTACAATGAGCAGTTCTTC. Protein product: CASSPGLAGGRSYNEQFF.

The rearrangement joins TRBV5-6 to TRBJ2-7; 9 nucleotides match TRBD1. There are 15 residues in the CDR3. The V gene end was trimmed by 4 bases and the J gene end by 5 bases; junction bases not matched to a gene: 10. Germline values: CDR1 SGHDT, CDR2 YYEEEE. The CDR3 nucleotides are TGTGCCAGCAGCCCGGCCGGGACAGGGTCCCACGAGCAGTACTTC. Translating it yields CASSPAGTGSHEQYF.

The chain joins TRBV6-1 to TRBJ2-7; a possible D gene is TRBD1 (5 bases). Germline CDR1 and CDR2: MNHNS and SASEGT. V was pared by 6 bases and J by 5 bases, with 14 bases between. The CDR3 spans 13 residues. The CDR3, as DNA: TGTGCCAGCAGCCGATGGGGCTGGGACGAGCAGTACTTC. It translates to CASSRWGWDEQYF.

This clone appeared once. This sequence joins TRBV4-2 and TRBJ2-5, with 15 bases identical to TRBD2. CDR1 is LGHNA, CDR2 YNFKEQ, per germline. The CDR3 sequence is 18 residues long. The V gene end was trimmed by 1 base and the J gene end by 11 bases; junction bases not matched to a gene: 14. The CDR3 spells CASSQGTSGRDLSYGQYF. CDR3 in DNA: TGTGCCAGCAGCCAAGGGACTAGCGGGAGGGACCTCTCCTACGGGCAGTACTTC.

The DNA for the CDR3 is TGTGCCACCAGCAGCACCGGGACAGGGGTTTACGAGCAGTACTTC. It translates to CATSSTGTGVYEQYF. J is TRBJ2-7 and V is TRBV15; 10 bases align to TRBD1. Germline V gives CDR1 LNHNV, CDR2 YYDKDF (reference sequence). There are 15 residues in the CDR3. Germline trimming cut 3 bases from V and 4 bases from J; bases unmatched to any gene: 6.

This chain uses TRBV5-1 with TRBJ1-5; D may be TRBD1 (6 bases). V lost 2 bases and J 1 base, leaving 19 bases between the germline ends. Germline-derived CDR1 and CDR2 are SGHRS and YFSETQ. CDR3 size: 18 residues. CDR3 nucleotide sequence: TGCGCCAGCAGCTTCGTCCGGCCCGGGAGGGGGAGCAATCAGCCCCAGCATTTT. It yields the protein CASSFVRPGRGSNQPQHF.

The chain combines TRBV27 with TRBJ2-2, with TRBD1 identical over 7 bases. The ends lost 3 bases at V and 6 bases at J; junction bases unmatched: 4. The CDR3 has 14 amino acids. CDR1 is MNHEY, CDR2 SMNVEV, per germline (reference sequence). CDR3 amino acids: CASSFGTAAGELFF. Written as DNA, the CDR3 is TGTGCCAGCAGTTTCGGGACAGCCGCCGGGGAGCTGTTTTTT.